This T cell receptor beta chain appears in the sequencing data of a study of OX40 agonist ivuxolimab in advanced cancers. Study-wide background: Three patients responded partially, comprising one with hepatocellular carcinoma and two with cutaneous melanoma. Study results and caveats: More expanded clones were found, on average, in CD8+ than in CD4+ T cells. The antigens recognized by the expanded peripheral T cells, that is their antigen specificity, were not determined.

The data were produced by immunoSEQ multiplex PCR, yet TCRdb's version contains in-frame clones alone and is incomplete. The sample shows about 50,000 clones, about 74% of them seen only once. Germline V gene data show CDR1 as MNHEY and CDR2 as SMNVEV (reference sequence). The ends lost 3 bases at V and 2 bases at J; junction bases unmatched: 6. The CDR3 length is 15 residues. In the case of this clone: No antigen is known for it.

The rearrangement joins TRBV27 to TRBJ2-7; 8 positions agree with TRBD2. This clonotype originated in an adult with an advanced solid tumor such as melanoma, head and neck, liver or kidney cancer. The sample consisted of CD4+ or CD8+ T cells sorted from blood, taken in a trial of the OX40 agonist ivuxolimab. CDR3 nucleotide sequence: TGTGCCAGCAGTTTCGGGGGGGGTTTAACCTACGAGCAGTACTTC. As protein: CASSFGGGLTYEQYF.